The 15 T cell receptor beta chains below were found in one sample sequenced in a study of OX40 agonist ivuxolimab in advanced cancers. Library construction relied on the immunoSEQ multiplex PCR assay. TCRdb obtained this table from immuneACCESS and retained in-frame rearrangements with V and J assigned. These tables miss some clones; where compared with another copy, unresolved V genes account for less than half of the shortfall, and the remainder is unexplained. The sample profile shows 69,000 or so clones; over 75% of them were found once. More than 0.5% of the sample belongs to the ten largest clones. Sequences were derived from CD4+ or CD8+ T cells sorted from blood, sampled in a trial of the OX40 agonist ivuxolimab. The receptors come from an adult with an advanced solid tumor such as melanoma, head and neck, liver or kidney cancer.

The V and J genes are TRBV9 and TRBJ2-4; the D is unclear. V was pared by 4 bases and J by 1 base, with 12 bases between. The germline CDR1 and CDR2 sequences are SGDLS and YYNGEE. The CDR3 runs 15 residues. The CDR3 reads CASSPSPLAKNIQYF. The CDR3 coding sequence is TGTGCCAGCAGCCCATCCCCCTTGGCCAAAAACATTCAGTACTTC.

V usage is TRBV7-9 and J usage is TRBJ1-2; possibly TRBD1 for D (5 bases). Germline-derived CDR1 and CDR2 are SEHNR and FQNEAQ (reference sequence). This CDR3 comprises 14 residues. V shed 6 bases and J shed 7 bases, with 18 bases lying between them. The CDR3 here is CASRVSGRRGGYTF. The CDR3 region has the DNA TGTGCCAGCAGGGTCTCAGGGAGAAGAGGTGGCTACACCTTC.

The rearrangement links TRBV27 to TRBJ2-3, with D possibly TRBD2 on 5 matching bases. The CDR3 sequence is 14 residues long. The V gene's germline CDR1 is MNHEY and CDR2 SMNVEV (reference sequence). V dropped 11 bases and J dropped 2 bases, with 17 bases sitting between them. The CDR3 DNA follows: TGTGCCGGTAGCCGGGGAGAAAACACAGATACGCAGTATTTT. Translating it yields CAGSRGENTDTQYF.

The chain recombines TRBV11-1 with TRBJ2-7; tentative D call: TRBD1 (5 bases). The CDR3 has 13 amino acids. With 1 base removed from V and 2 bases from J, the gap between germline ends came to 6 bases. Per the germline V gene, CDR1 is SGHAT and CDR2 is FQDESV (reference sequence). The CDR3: CASSLGQTYEQYF. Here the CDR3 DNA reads TGTGCCAGCAGCTTAGGACAGACCTACGAGCAGTACTTC.

DNA of the CDR3: TGCAGCGTAGAGGACAGGGGGCACGGGCACACTGAAGCTTTCTTT. It specifies CSVEDRGHGHTEAFF. The V call is TRBV29-1, the J call TRBJ1-1, with 11 bases lining up with TRBD1. This CDR3 region has 15 residues. The V and J ends lost 6 bases and 3 bases, in that order; junction bases with no gene match: 9. Germline lookup yields CDR1 SQVTM and CDR2 ANQGSEA.

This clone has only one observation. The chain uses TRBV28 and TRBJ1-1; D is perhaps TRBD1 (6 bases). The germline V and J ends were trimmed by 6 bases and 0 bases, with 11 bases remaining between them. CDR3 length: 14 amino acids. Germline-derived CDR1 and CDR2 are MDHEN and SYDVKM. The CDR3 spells CASRGADLNTEAFF. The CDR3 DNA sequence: TGTGCCAGCAGGGGGGCAGATTTGAACACTGAAGCTTTCTTT. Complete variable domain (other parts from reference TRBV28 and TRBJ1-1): DVKVTQSSRYLVKRTGEKVFLECVQDMDHENMFWYRQDPGLGLRLIYFSYDVKMKEKGDIPEGYSVSREKKERFSLILESASTNQTSMYLCASRGADLNTEAFFGQGTRLTVV.

The CDR3 spells CASSLGVAGAYEQYF. The CDR3 coding sequence is TGCGCCAGCAGCTTGGGAGTGGCGGGGGCCTACGAGCAGTACTTC. The chain combines TRBV5-1 with TRBJ2-7, with TRBD2 matching over 7 bases. CDR1 and CDR2 from the germline V gene are SGHRS and YFSETQ. The V gene end was trimmed by 0 bases and the J gene end by 2 bases; junction bases not matched to a gene: 5. The CDR3 covers 15 residues.

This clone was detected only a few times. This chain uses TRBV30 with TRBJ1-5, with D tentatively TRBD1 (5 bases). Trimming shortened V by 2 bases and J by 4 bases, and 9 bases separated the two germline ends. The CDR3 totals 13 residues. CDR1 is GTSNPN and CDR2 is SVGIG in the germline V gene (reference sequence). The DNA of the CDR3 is TGTGCCTGGAGTCCCGACAGAAATCAGCCCCAGCATTTT. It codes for CAWSPDRNQPQHF.

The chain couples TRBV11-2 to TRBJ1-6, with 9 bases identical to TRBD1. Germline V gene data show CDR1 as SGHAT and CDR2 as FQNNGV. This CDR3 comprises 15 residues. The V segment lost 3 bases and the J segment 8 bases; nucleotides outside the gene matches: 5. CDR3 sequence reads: CASSLDWTGDSPLHF. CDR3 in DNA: TGTGCCAGCAGCTTGGATTGGACAGGGGATTCACCCCTCCACTTT. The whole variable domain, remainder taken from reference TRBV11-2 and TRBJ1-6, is EAGVAQSPRYKIIEKRQSVAFWCNPISGHATLYWYQQILGQGPKLLIQFQNNGVVDDSQLPKDRFSAERLKGVDSTLKIQPAKLEDSAVYLCASSLDWTGDSPLHFGNGTRLTVT.

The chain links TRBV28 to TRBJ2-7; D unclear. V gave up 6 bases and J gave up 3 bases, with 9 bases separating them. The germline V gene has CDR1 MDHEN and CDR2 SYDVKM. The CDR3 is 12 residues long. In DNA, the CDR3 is TGTGCCAGCAGCCGGGCGATCTACGAGCAGTACTTC. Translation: CASSRAIYEQYF.

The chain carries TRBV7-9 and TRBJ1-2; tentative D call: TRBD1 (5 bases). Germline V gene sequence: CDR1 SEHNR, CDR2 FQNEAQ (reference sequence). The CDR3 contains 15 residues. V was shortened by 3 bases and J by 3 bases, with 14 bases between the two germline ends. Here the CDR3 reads CASSFGSGIYYGYTF. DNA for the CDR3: TGTGCCAGCAGCTTCGGCTCAGGGATTTACTATGGCTACACCTTC.

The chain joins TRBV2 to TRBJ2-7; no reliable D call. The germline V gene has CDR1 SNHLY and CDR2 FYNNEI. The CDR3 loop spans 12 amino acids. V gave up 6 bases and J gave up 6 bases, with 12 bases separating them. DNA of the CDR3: TGTGCCAGCAGAGAACGCTTAGGCGAGCAGTACTTC. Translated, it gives CASRERLGEQYF.

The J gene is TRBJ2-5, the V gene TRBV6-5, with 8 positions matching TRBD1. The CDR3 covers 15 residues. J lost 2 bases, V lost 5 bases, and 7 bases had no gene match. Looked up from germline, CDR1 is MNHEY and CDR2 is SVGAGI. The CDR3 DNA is TGTGCCAGCAGTCCCGTACAGGGGGAACAAGAGACCCAGTACTTC. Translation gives CASSPVQGEQETQYF.

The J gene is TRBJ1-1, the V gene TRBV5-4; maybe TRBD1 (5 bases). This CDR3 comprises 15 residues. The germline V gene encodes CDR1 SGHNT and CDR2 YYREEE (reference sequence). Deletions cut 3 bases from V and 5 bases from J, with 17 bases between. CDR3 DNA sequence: TGTGCCAGCAGCTCCGGGTCTCCGAGGGGAACTGAAGCTTTCTTT. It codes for CASSSGSPRGTEAFF.

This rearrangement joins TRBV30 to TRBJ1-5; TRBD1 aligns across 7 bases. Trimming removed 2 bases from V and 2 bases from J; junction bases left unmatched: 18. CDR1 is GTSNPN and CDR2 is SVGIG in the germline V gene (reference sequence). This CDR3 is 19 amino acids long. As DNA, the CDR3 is TGTGCCTGGAGTCCAGGGGGACAGTCGGGTGTTAGGGGCAATCAGCCCCAGCATTTT. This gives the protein CAWSPGGQSGVRGNQPQHF.